This T cell receptor beta chain was found in a study of shared clonotypes between healthy human individuals. Broader study findings: An anticipated effect of sequencing depth on clonotype sharing among donors was recognized.

Study processing details: Filtering differed since immunoSEQ provided only junctions, with no quality scores. Data came from immunoSEQ multiplex PCR; TCRdb stores just in-frame clones and leaves some out. That table gives V, J and clone size, and the DNA gave D and trimming. The table shows about 460,000 clones, with around 77% occurring only once. About this clone: Its antigen is as yet unknown. It is likely a read error, because the conserved phenylalanine at the end of the CDR3 is missing.

The donors were adults (healthy and HIV-negative) with no recent acute infections or vaccinations. Each unsorted sample relied on roughly 90 million PBMCs as its source of genomic DNA. Trimming took 5 bases from V and 6 from J, leaving 12 bases between them. The germline gives CDR1 SGHNT, CDR2 YYREEE (reference sequence). CDR3 length: 13 residues. The chain has TRBV5-4 and TRBJ1-5; D remains ambiguous. Sequencing input: PBMCs. The sequence was collected from a woman between 35 and 50 years old in good health. Some clones in this sample may be carry-over from other donors' samples. The CDR3 DNA is TGTGCCAGCAGTTCTGATTGGGGTCAGCCCCAGCATCTT. Protein: CASSSDWGQPQHL.